A single sample is the source of the 27 T cell receptor beta chains below, sequenced in a study of cytomegalovirus exposure and HLA in healthy donors. Repertoires were generated with immunoSEQ multiplex PCR, while TCRdb's copy carries only in-frame clones and drops some. The table has about 250,000 clones, about 90% seen once. Material for sequencing was PBMCs. Receptor source: a man aged 18-30 years in good health and CMV-seropositive.

The V gene is TRBV6-5, the J gene TRBJ2-7; 14 bases are shared with TRBD2. Germline CDR1 is MNHEY and CDR2 is SVGAGI. The V and J ends lost 4 bases and 3 bases, in that order; junction bases with no gene match: 2. The CDR3 length is 15 residues. CDR3 coding DNA: TGTGCCAGCAGTTGGGGACTAGCGGGAGACTACGAGCAGTACTTC. The encoded protein is CASSWGLAGDYEQYF.

V is TRBV14 and J is TRBJ2-7; D perhaps matches TRBD1 (5 bases). Trimming took 2 bases from V and 2 from J, leaving 13 bases between them. Germline V lookup: CDR1 SGHDN, CDR2 FVKESK. The CDR3 sequence is 15 residues long. CDR3 nucleotide sequence: TGTGCCAGCAGCCAATATGGGGCCAGGGCCTACGAGCAGTACTTC. Encoded protein: CASSQYGARAYEQYF.

This chain links TRBV2 with TRBJ2-1; TRBD1 matches at 10 bases. The CDR3 length is 15 residues. Germline loops: CDR1 SNHLY, CDR2 FYNNEI. The trim removed 5 bases at V and 6 bases at J, leaving 7 bases unmatched. CDR3 bases: TGTGCCAGCAGTTATCGACAGGGGGCATTCAATGAGCAGTTCTTC. It is translated as CASSYRQGAFNEQFF.

The rearrangement links TRBV20-1 to TRBJ2-1; D is perhaps TRBD1 (6 bases). This CDR3 is 11 amino acids long. V lost 6 bases to trimming and J lost 8 bases, with 11 bases between them. The germline V gene encodes CDR1 DFQATT and CDR2 SNEGSKA (reference sequence). Here the CDR3 reads CSAPGVYEQFF. CDR3 sequence (DNA): TGCAGTGCCCCAGGGGTATATGAGCAGTTCTTC.

The gene calls are TRBV6-5 and TRBJ2-2; TRBD1 agrees at 8 bases. CDR1 is MNHEY, CDR2 SVGAGI, per germline. V shed 6 bases, J shed 5 bases, and the junction held 2 bases outside the gene matches. The CDR3 extends over 13 amino acids. The CDR3 DNA follows: TGTGCCAGCAGCCGGACAGGGACCGGGGAGCTGTTTTTT. Its translation: CASSRTGTGELFF.

The chain carries TRBV5-1 and TRBJ1-1; TRBD1 is a possible D gene (5 bases). This CDR3 has 15 residues. V lost 2 bases and J lost 12, with 23 bases in between. Germline loops: CDR1 SGHRS, CDR2 YFSETQ. The CDR3 DNA follows: TGCGCCAGCAGCTTTGCTAGTGTTGGGGGAGAGCGATCTTTCTTT. Amino acids: CASSFASVGGERSFF.

This rearrangement joins TRBV7-2 to TRBJ1-1; D possibly corresponds to TRBD1 (6 bases). Germline assignment: CDR1 SGHTA and CDR2 FQGNSA. The CDR3 totals 15 residues. V was pared by 0 bases and J by 6 bases, with 14 bases between. The CDR3 is CASSLASGVRPEAFF. The CDR3, as DNA: TGTGCCAGCAGCTTAGCGTCAGGGGTTCGCCCTGAAGCTTTCTTT. The full variable domain, with the rest looked up from reference TRBV7-2 and TRBJ1-1, is GAGVSQSPSNKVTEKGKDVELRCDPISGHTALYWYRQSLGQGLEFLIYFQGNSAPDKSGLPSDRFSAERTGGSVSTLTIQRTQQEDSAVYLCASSLASGVRPEAFFGQGTRLTVV.

The chain recombines TRBV5-1 with TRBJ2-7, with D perhaps TRBD2 (6 bases). The CDR3 is 14 residues long. Germline CDR1 SGHRS, CDR2 YFSETQ. V was clipped by 5 bases and J by 0 bases, with 12 bases between them. CDR3 coding DNA: TGCGCCAGCAGTAATAGCGGAAGCTCCTACGAGCAGTACTTC. This translates into CASSNSGSSYEQYF. The entire variable domain, with the rest obtained from reference TRBV5-1 and TRBJ2-7, is as follows: KAGVTQTPRYLIKTRGQQVTLSCSPISGHRSVSWYQQTPGQGLQFLFEYFSETQRNKGNFPGRFSGRQFSNSRSEMNVSTLELGDSALYLCASSNSGSSYEQYFGPGTRLTVT.

V gene TRBV19 combines with J gene TRBJ1-5; TRBD1 might be the D (5 bases). Trimming removed 5 bases from V and 10 bases from J, with 18 bases in between. This CDR3 spans 14 amino acids. The germline V gene encodes CDR1 LNHDA and CDR2 SQIVND (reference sequence). The CDR3 here is CASSFGTRSEPQHF. The CDR3 bases are TGTGCCAGTAGTTTCGGGACGCGGTCGGAACCCCAGCATTTT.

J is TRBJ2-5 and V is TRBV2; tentatively, D is TRBD2 (5 bases). Germline V gene sequence: CDR1 SNHLY, CDR2 FYNNEI. V was trimmed by 6 bases and J by 5 bases, leaving 16 bases between them. This CDR3 has 14 residues. CDR3 in DNA: TGTGCCAGCAGCCGACGAACTAGGACCGAGACCCAGTACTTC. Its translation: CASSRRTRTETQYF.

Written as DNA, the CDR3 is TGTGCCAGCAAACTAGCGGGGAACTCCTACAATGAGCAGTTCTTC. Its translation: CASKLAGNSYNEQFF. This chain joins TRBV27 and TRBJ2-1; 10 bases map to TRBD2. Germline trimming cut 7 bases from V and 0 bases from J; bases unmatched to any gene: 3. The CDR3 consists of 15 residues. Germline CDR1 is MNHEY and CDR2 is SMNVEV (reference sequence).

The chain carries TRBV19 and TRBJ2-3, with D unclear. Germline CDR1 reads LNHDA; CDR2 reads SQIVND (reference sequence). Trimming shortened V by 0 bases and J by 4 bases, and 5 bases separated the two germline ends. The CDR3 consists of 13 residues. This CDR3 is CASSIDRADTQYF. The DNA of the CDR3 is TGTGCCAGTAGTATAGATCGTGCAGATACGCAGTATTTT. The whole variable domain, remainder taken from reference TRBV19 and TRBJ2-3, is DGGITQSPKYLFRKEGQNVTLSCEQNLNHDAMYWYRQDPGQGLRLIYYSQIVNDFQKGDIAEGYSVSREKKESFPLTVTSAQKNPTAFYLCASSIDRADTQYFGPGTRLTVL.

The chain has TRBV27 and TRBJ2-1; 12 bases are a match to TRBD2. Germline V gives CDR1 MNHEY, CDR2 SMNVEV (reference sequence). V gave up 6 bases and J gave up 4 bases; unmatched junction bases: 7. There are 16 residues in the CDR3. This chain's CDR3 is CASRDPSGRAYNEQFF. The CDR3 coding sequence is TGTGCCAGCAGGGACCCTAGCGGGAGGGCATACAATGAGCAGTTCTTC.

This clone has just one count. The chain is built from TRBV28 and TRBJ2-1; 7 bases are shared with TRBD2. V shed 7 bases, J shed 6 bases, and the junction held 3 bases outside the gene matches. The CDR3 is made up of 12 amino acids. CDR1 MDHEN and CDR2 SYDVKM come from the germline V gene. The CDR3 here is CASTRLANEQFF. CDR3 sequence (DNA): TGTGCCAGCACCCGACTAGCCAATGAGCAGTTCTTC.

This clone is labeled as medium-sized. The chain recombines TRBV5-1 with TRBJ2-7; TRBD2 matches at 8 bases. The ends lost 5 bases at V and 2 bases at J; junction bases unmatched: 12. This CDR3 contains 16 residues. In germline, CDR1 is SGHRS, CDR2 YFSETQ. CDR3 sequence (DNA): TGCGCCAGCAGGTATGGGGGAGCGGGAGCTGCCTACGAGCAGTACTTC. As protein: CASRYGGAGAAYEQYF.

This clone was counted ten times or more. The junction departs from germline at one end; a sequencing error may be responsible. This rearrangement joins TRBV28 to TRBJ2-5; D call uncertain. The CDR3 spans 12 residues. The germline gives CDR1 MDHEN, CDR2 SYDVKM. Here the CDR3 reads CASRWFQGTQYF. The CDR3 DNA sequence: TGTGCCAGCAGGTGGTTCCAAGGGACCCAGTACTTC.

The CDR3 here is CASSLVGGPSGNTIYF. DNA of the CDR3: TGTGCCAGCAGCTTAGTGGGGGGGCCCTCTGGAAACACCATATATTTT. This chain joins TRBV13 and TRBJ1-3; the D gene is possibly TRBD1 (6 bases). CDR3 length: 16 amino acids. Between the trimmed V and J ends, which lost 1 base and 0 bases, there was a span of 10 bases. Germline CDR1 and CDR2: PRHDT and FYEKMQ (reference sequence).

J is TRBJ1-3 and V is TRBV9; D ambiguous. Germline V CDR1 and CDR2: SGDLS, YYNGEE. Trimming cost V 0 bases and J 4 bases, with 14 bases left between them. The CDR3 consists of 16 residues. CDR3 nucleotide sequence: TGTGCCAGCAGCGTAGACCCGGGAGGTATCGGAAACACCATATATTTT. Its protein product is CASSVDPGGIGNTIYF.

The chain links TRBV19 to TRBJ1-1; D perhaps matches TRBD1 (5 bases). The germline V gene encodes CDR1 LNHDA and CDR2 SQIVND (reference sequence). The V end lost 3 bases, the J end lost 4 bases, and 15 bases lay between the germline ends. CDR3 size: 15 residues. The CDR3 here is CASSISAGRTTEAFF. In nucleotides, the CDR3 is TGTGCCAGTAGTATCTCGGCAGGGCGGACCACTGAAGCTTTCTTT.

This sequence joins TRBV6-5 and TRBJ2-7, with 10 bases identical to TRBD1. This CDR3 has 16 residues. CDR1 is MNHEY and CDR2 is SVGAGI in the germline V gene. The trim removed 0 bases at V and 0 bases at J, leaving 2 bases unmatched. The CDR3 loop is CASSYSDRGSSYEQYF. CDR3 in DNA: TGTGCCAGCAGTTACTCGGACAGGGGGTCCTCCTACGAGCAGTACTTC.

CDR3 in amino acids: CASSSLSQGAGKLFF. The DNA for the CDR3 is TGTGCCAGCAGTAGCTTATCACAGGGGGCCGGGAAACTGTTTTTT. The J gene is TRBJ1-4, the V gene TRBV27; 9 bases map to TRBD1. Trimming cost V 5 bases and J 11 bases; bases outside gene matches: 12. The CDR3 loop spans 15 amino acids. Germline-derived CDR1 and CDR2 are MNHEY and SMNVEV (reference sequence).

The chain combines TRBV15 with TRBJ2-3; D is undetermined. Germline V CDR1 and CDR2: LNHNV, YYDKDF (reference sequence). The CDR3 is made up of 13 amino acids. The V end was cut by 3 bases, the J end by 2 bases, with 6 bases between. The CDR3 sequence is CATSRPATDTQYF. In DNA form, the CDR3 reads TGTGCCACCAGCAGGCCAGCCACAGATACGCAGTATTTT.

The CDR3 is CASSTSGSIYNEQFF. CDR3 bases: TGTGCCAGCAGCACTAGCGGGAGTATTTACAATGAGCAGTTCTTC. The chain couples TRBV7-9 to TRBJ2-1; 11 positions match TRBD2. Germline V gene sequence: CDR1 SEHNR, CDR2 FQNEAQ (reference sequence). V shed 5 bases, J shed 4 bases, and the junction held 4 bases outside the gene matches. The CDR3 contains 15 residues. Supplemented by reference TRBV7-9 and TRBJ2-1, the full variable domain reads DTGVSQNPRHKITKRGQNVTFRCDPISEHNRLYWYRQTLGQGPEFLTYFQNEAQLEKSRLLSDRFSAERPKGSFSTLEIQRTEQGDSAMYLCASSTSGSIYNEQFFGPGTRLTVL.

To note about this clone: Other nucleotide sequences from this sample produce the same CDR3. V usage is TRBV5-1 and J usage is TRBJ2-5; possibly TRBD1 or TRBD2 for D (5 bases each). The ends were cut back, 0 bases at V and 5 bases at J, with 11 bases in the middle. The germline V gene has CDR1 SGHRS and CDR2 YFSETQ. CDR3 length: 14 amino acids. The CDR3 bases are TGCGCCAGCAGCTTGGCGGGGCGAGGGGAGACCCAGTACTTC. Translating gives CASSLAGRGETQYF.

J is TRBJ2-5 and V is TRBV11-2; D unclear. The CDR3 loop spans 13 amino acids. The germline V gene has CDR1 SGHAT and CDR2 FQNNGV. The V end was cut by 5 bases, the J end by 4 bases, with 11 bases between. The CDR3 DNA reads as TGTGCCAGCAGCCTTAGTGTCGGAGAGACCCAGTACTTC. This encodes CASSLSVGETQYF.

CDR3 DNA: TGTGCCAGCAGCTTAGTGGCGGGAGCCCTCGTACACGATGAGCAGTTCTTC. Protein product: CASSLVAGALVHDEQFF. V usage is TRBV7-2 and J usage is TRBJ2-1; 7 bases are shared with TRBD2. Trimming removed 1 base from V and 8 bases from J; junction bases left unmatched: 14. This CDR3 spans 17 amino acids. Germline CDR1 and CDR2: SGHTA and FQGNSA.

This rearrangement joins TRBV28 to TRBJ1-3; 10 positions match TRBD1. The V gene's germline CDR1 is MDHEN and CDR2 SYDVKM. After removal of 4 bases from V and 8 bases from J, the junction contained 2 bases not matched to a gene. The CDR3 spans 13 residues. The CDR3 is CASSWDRGDTIYF. Here the CDR3 DNA reads TGTGCCAGCAGTTGGGACAGGGGAGACACCATATATTTT.